This entry lists 7 T cell receptor beta chains sequenced from one sample in a study of blood T cell repertoires in COVID-19. Only in-frame clones appear in the TCRdb table, and some are missing; sequencing was by immunoSEQ multiplex PCR. The table has tens of thousands of clones, roughly four fifths seen once; the top ten hold about 14%. The material sequenced was peripheral blood. The source is a human donor in a cohort sampled during active COVID-19.

The chain joins TRBV30 to TRBJ2-7; D might be TRBD1 (6 bases). Trimming shortened V by 3 bases and J by 4 bases, and 13 bases separated the two germline ends. The CDR3 is made up of 13 amino acids. The V gene's germline CDR1 is GTSNPN and CDR2 SVGIG (reference sequence). CDR3 sequence: CAWSTGPGYEQYF. CDR3 bases: TGTGCCTGGAGCACAGGGCCAGGATACGAGCAGTACTTC. The variable domain in full, with the rest retrieved from reference TRBV30 and TRBJ2-7, is SQTIHQWPATLVQPVGSPLSLECTVEGTSNPNLYWYRQAAGRGLQLLFYSVGIGQISSEVPQNLSASRPQDRQFILSSKKLLLSDSGFYLCAWSTGPGYEQYFGPGTRLTVT.

This clone was picked up a small number of times. V gene TRBV6-4 combines with J gene TRBJ2-5; no firm D call. V was cut by 5 bases and J by 4 bases, with 2 bases left in between. In germline, CDR1 is MRHNA, CDR2 SNTAGT. The CDR3 runs 10 residues. CDR3: CASSRETQYF. CDR3 coding DNA: TGTGCCAGCAGTCGAGAGACCCAGTACTTC.

The CDR3 loop reads CASSVQGLTDTQYF. Written as DNA, the CDR3 is TGTGCCAGCAGTGTACAGGGGCTAACAGATACGCAGTATTTT. V usage is TRBV25-1 and J usage is TRBJ2-3, with 7 bases matching TRBD1. Germline CDR1 is MGHDK and CDR2 is SYGVNS. V was clipped by 4 bases and J by 3 bases; unmatched bases: 4. The CDR3 is 14 amino acids. The full variable domain, rest sourced from reference TRBV25-1 and TRBJ2-3, is EADIYQTPRYLVIGTGKKITLECSQTMGHDKMYWYQQDPGMELHLIHYSYGVNSTEKGDLSSESTVSRIRTEHFPLTLESARPSHTSQYLCASSVQGLTDTQYFGPGTRLTVL.

The chain uses TRBV7-2 and TRBJ1-2, with 9 bases aligning to TRBD1. The CDR3 is 15 residues long. The germline V gene has CDR1 SGHTA and CDR2 FQGNSA. The ends lost 7 bases at V and 4 bases at J; junction bases unmatched: 10. The CDR3 reads CASKYEGTGTYGYTF. The CDR3, as DNA: TGTGCCAGCAAATACGAAGGGACAGGGACCTATGGCTACACCTTC.

The gene calls are TRBV6-1 and TRBJ1-1; D is unclear. The germline V gene encodes CDR1 MNHNS and CDR2 SASEGT. This CDR3 contains 13 residues. V shed 3 bases and J shed 1 base, with 6 bases lying between them. CDR3 sequence: CASSDRENTEAFF. The CDR3 nucleotides read TGTGCCAGCAGTGACCGGGAGAACACTGAAGCTTTCTTT.

The chain recombines TRBV24-1 with TRBJ2-7; 8 positions agree with TRBD1. V dropped 4 bases and J dropped 6; count of bases not matched to a gene: 10. Looked up from germline, CDR1 is KGHDR and CDR2 is SFDVKD. The CDR3 runs to 15 residues. CDR3 nucleotide sequence: TGTGCCACCAGTGACCCGCGGACAGGGTACGGCGAGCAGTACTTC. It translates to CATSDPRTGYGEQYF.

The chain has TRBV19 and TRBJ2-5; TRBD1 is a possible D gene (5 bases). CDR1 and CDR2 from the germline V gene are LNHDA and SQIVND (reference sequence). The V end was cut by 7 bases, the J end by 1 base, with 16 bases between. The CDR3 runs to 15 residues. The CDR3, as DNA: TGTGCCAGTACCCCAAAGGGGTTCTTCCAAGAGACCCAGTACTTC. As protein: CASTPKGFFQETQYF.